The 17 T cell receptor beta chains reported below all come from one sample, sequenced in a study of blood T cell repertoires in COVID-19. The data were produced by immunoSEQ multiplex PCR, yet TCRdb's version contains in-frame clones alone and is incomplete. The sample has fewer than 150,000 clones, roughly 79% seen once. The source material was peripheral blood. Receptor source: a human donor in a cohort sampled during active COVID-19.

The rearrangement links TRBV7-2 to TRBJ2-7, with TRBD1 matching 8 bases. CDR3 length equals 13 residues. With V trimmed by 2 bases and J by 9 bases, 6 bases remained unmatched. CDR1 and CDR2 (germline): SGHTA, FQGNSA. CDR3 DNA sequence: TGTGCCAGCAGCTTAACGGACAGGGCGGCGCAGTACTTC. This gives the protein CASSLTDRAAQYF.

This clone was detected only once. This rearrangement joins TRBV10-3 to TRBJ2-7, with D possibly TRBD1 on 6 matching bases. Trimming left V 0 bases short and J 2 bases short, with 8 bases between. There are 14 residues in the CDR3. CDR1 is ENHRY, CDR2 SYGVKD, per germline. The CDR3 nucleotides are TGTGCCATCAGTGAGTCACAGGGAGCCTACGAGCAGTACTTC. This translates into CAISESQGAYEQYF.

The chain is built from TRBV5-4 and TRBJ1-6; TRBD1 is a possible D gene (6 bases). Trimming removed 5 bases at V and 9 bases at J, with 18 bases between. Germline CDR1 reads SGHNT; CDR2 reads YYREEE (reference sequence). This CDR3 has 15 amino acids. CDR3 nucleotide sequence: TGTGCCAGCAGTTCGGCCGGGACACAGAGTTCACCCCTCCACTTT. It codes for CASSSAGTQSSPLHF.

V usage is TRBV4-1 and J usage is TRBJ2-3; D is unclear. The CDR3 is 14 amino acids. Trimming removed 2 bases at V and 0 bases at J, with 6 bases between. CDR1 and CDR2 from the germline V gene are MGHRA and YSYEKL. The CDR3 DNA reads TGCGCCAGCAGCCAATGGGCGAGCACAGATACGCAGTATTTT. Amino acid sequence: CASSQWASTDTQYF.

This clone was detected only once. The CDR3 sequence: CASRFAGGSEETQYF. CDR3 DNA: TGCGCCAGCAGGTTCGCGGGGGGATCAGAAGAGACCCAGTACTTC. This chain uses TRBV5-1 with TRBJ2-5; 8 positions agree with TRBD2. The V gene's germline CDR1 is SGHRS and CDR2 YFSETQ. Trimming removed 5 bases from V and 3 bases from J; junction bases left unmatched: 9. CDR3 length: 15 amino acids.

This chain joins TRBV5-1 and TRBJ2-5; 12 nucleotides agree with TRBD2. V gave up 2 bases and J gave up 3 bases; unmatched junction bases: 2. Germline V gene lookup returns CDR1 SGHRS and CDR2 YFSETQ. The CDR3 extends over 15 amino acids. In nucleotides, the CDR3 is TGCGCCAGCAGCTTCACTAGCGGGGGGAAAGAGACCCAGTACTTC. This sequence encodes CASSFTSGGKETQYF.

This chain connects TRBV7-3 to TRBJ2-3; maybe TRBD1 (5 bases). Germline V gene data show CDR1 as SGHTA and CDR2 as FQGTGA. The CDR3 length is 14 residues. V was clipped by 0 bases and J by 6 bases, with 10 bases between them. The CDR3 is CASSLTGVSDTQYF. DNA of the CDR3: TGTGCCAGCAGCTTAACAGGGGTATCGGATACGCAGTATTTT.

This chain connects TRBV19 to TRBJ1-5; weak D call: TRBD1 (5 bases). V lost 6 bases and J 7 bases, leaving 13 bases between the germline ends. The CDR3 length is 13 residues. Germline V CDR1 and CDR2: LNHDA, SQIVND (reference sequence). DNA of the CDR3: TGTGCCAGTAGCCGGGGCGGGAGCCAGCCCCAGCATTTT. Amino acids: CASSRGGSQPQHF.

The chain combines TRBV5-1 with TRBJ1-4; 9 bases line up with TRBD1. Per germline, CDR1 SGHRS and CDR2 YFSETQ. The V and J ends lost 5 bases and 8 bases, in that order; junction bases with no gene match: 7. The CDR3 extends over 14 amino acids. CDR3 sequence: CASRSGTGNEKLFF. In nucleotides, the CDR3 is TGCGCCAGCAGATCCGGGACAGGGAACGAAAAACTGTTTTTT.

V and J are TRBV5-8 and TRBJ2-2; D ambiguous. Germline values: CDR1 SGHTS, CDR2 YDEGEE. Trimming took off 2 bases at V and 8 bases at J, with 4 bases between the two ends. This CDR3 has 11 amino acids. CDR3 DNA sequence: TGTGCCAGCAGCTTCATGGGGGAGCTGTTTTTT. It encodes CASSFMGELFF.

Details on this clone: This specimen includes other DNA sequences encoding the same CDR3. The rearrangement joins TRBV7-9 to TRBJ1-2, with unresolved D. CDR3 length: 11 residues. V lost 5 bases to trimming and J lost 8 bases, with 9 bases between them. Germline values: CDR1 SEHNR, CDR2 FQNEAQ (reference sequence). The CDR3 DNA is TGTGCCAGCAGCCCCTCGGAGGGCTACACCTTC. Translation: CASSPSEGYTF.

The chain carries TRBV23-1 and TRBJ1-5; TRBD1 might be the D (6 bases). TRBV23-1 is designated an ORF whose function remains uncertain. Trimming stripped 7 bases from V and 0 bases from J, with 19 bases between. The CDR3 runs 17 residues. CDR3 in amino acids: CASTLRGGGYSNQPQHF. CDR3 in DNA: TGCGCCAGCACCCTTCGGGGAGGGGGGTATAGCAATCAGCCCCAGCATTTT.

This clone has just a few counts. The chain has TRBV6-5 and TRBJ1-1, with D perhaps matching TRBD1 (5 bases). Per germline, CDR1 MNHEY and CDR2 SVGAGI. Trimming removed 6 bases at V and 5 bases at J, with 19 bases between. This CDR3 comprises 15 residues. Here the CDR3 reads CASRGRGILETEAFF. The CDR3 nucleotides read TGTGCCAGCAGGGGGCGCGGTATCCTGGAAACTGAAGCTTTCTTT.

The chain links TRBV6-6 to TRBJ2-7; 7 nucleotides match TRBD2. The germline V gene has CDR1 MNHNY and CDR2 SVGAGI (reference sequence). The trim removed 7 bases at V and 0 bases at J, leaving 9 bases unmatched. The CDR3 extends over 15 amino acids. CDR3 DNA sequence: TGTGCCAGCATCCCTAGCGGAAAACTCTCCTACGAGCAGTACTTC. Translating gives CASIPSGKLSYEQYF.

The sample holds a few counts of this clone. This chain joins TRBV6-6 and TRBJ2-2; 10 bases align to TRBD2. This CDR3 has 16 residues. V lost 7 bases, J lost 6 bases, and 11 bases stayed unmatched. The germline gives CDR1 MNHNY, CDR2 SVGAGI (reference sequence). CDR3 DNA sequence: TGTGCCAGCACCCCAAGCGGGGGGGCGGAGGCCGGGGAGCTGTTTTTT. Protein product: CASTPSGGAEAGELFF.

J is TRBJ2-7 and V is TRBV29-1; D may be TRBD2 (5 bases). CDR1 SQVTM and CDR2 ANQGSEA come from the germline V gene. CDR3 length: 14 amino acids. V dropped 6 bases and J dropped 0 bases, with 15 bases sitting between them. The CDR3 DNA sequence: TGCAGCGTGACCGGCCCGGGGATCTCCTACGAGCAGTACTTC. Protein product: CSVTGPGISYEQYF.

CDR3 bases: TGTGCCAGCAGCTTAGGGCCCTCCCGACCCCTCCACTTT. Translating gives CASSLGPSRPLHF. The chain is built from TRBV11-2 and TRBJ1-6; no clear D gene. The V and J ends lost 1 base and 12 bases respectively, with 10 bases between them. Germline V lookup: CDR1 SGHAT, CDR2 FQNNGV. This CDR3 comprises 13 residues.